This T cell receptor (beta chain) emerged from a study of cytomegalovirus exposure and HLA in healthy donors. Whole-study context: Falling in the Caucasian-associated ancestry cluster were 65% to 90% of around 370 genotyped donors.

PCR involved 60 Vbeta and 13 Jbeta primers. Method: immunoSEQ multiplex PCR; TCRdb's copy keeps in-frame clones and lacks some. The sample has around 280,000 clones, roughly 90% seen once. V shed 2 bases and J shed 10 bases, with 9 bases lying between them. The CDR3 is made up of 13 amino acids. Germline V gene data show CDR1 as MGHRA and CDR2 as YSYEKL. Concerning this clone itself: Its matching antigen is unknown.

Overall study findings and caveats: DRB1 showed the most TCR associations and HLA-C the fewest in a later analysis, as rates varied by HLA locus. Later, an analysis found that common viral pathogens appeared to be linked with several of the most significant clusters. The analysis excluded some indistinguishable V segments, including TRBV6-2 and TRBV6-3.

This sequence joins TRBV4-1 and TRBJ1-6; D possibly corresponds to TRBD1 (6 bases). The sequencing sample was made of PBMCs. This receptor was obtained from a woman younger than 30 in good health and CMV-seronegative. The CDR3 region is CASSQTGQSPLHF. The CDR3 DNA follows: TGCGCCAGCAGCCAAACAGGGCAATCACCCCTCCACTTT.